This TCR beta chain was observed in a study of shared clonotypes between healthy human individuals. Study results and caveats: The naive CD4 repertoires of a handful of donors were compared, and about 5% of clonotypes were shared. Naive subsets typically showed greater estimated richness than memory subsets.

Of note for this clone: Its matching antigen is unknown.

Here immunoSEQ multiplex PCR was the method, and the copy in TCRdb shows in-frame clones only, minus some. The data contain about 710,000 clones, 73% of them seen just once; the ten biggest clones take up 1.5% to 2%. This CDR3 is 14 amino acids long. Germline CDR1 SGHVS, CDR2 FNYEAQ. Trimming removed 8 bases from V and 4 bases from J, with 16 bases in between. The sequencing input was memory CD4+ T cells sorted from blood. Subset indicated: CD45RA-negative fraction. The chain joins TRBV7-6 to TRBJ2-3, with D possibly TRBD2 on 6 matching bases. The TCR comes from a woman aged 25 to 45 in good health. CDR3 DNA: TGTGCCAGCGGGGTTTCGGGAGAGGCAGATACGCAGTATTTT. Protein product: CASGVSGEADTQYF. The complete variable domain, with remaining parts taken from reference TRBV7-6 and TRBJ2-3, reads GAGVSQSPRYKVTKRGQDVALRCDPISGHVSLYWYRQALGQGPEFLTYFNYEAQQDKSGLPNDRFSAERPEGSISTLTIQRTEQRDSAMYRCASGVSGEADTQYFGPGTRLTVL.